This T cell receptor (beta chain) was sequenced for a study of shared clonotypes between healthy human individuals. To note about this clone: Its antigen is not identified.

Generated by immunoSEQ multiplex PCR, the TCRdb table keeps only in-frame clones and is missing some. Of about 1.5 million clones listed, 95% to 99% are singletons. Findings and limits, study-wide: What rarefaction showed was incomplete sorted-subset sequencing despite large depth. Blood was the sole source, and tissue repertoires probably differ. It was the few donors that limited the genetic and exposure-history diversity represented.

This CDR3 is built from 16 residues. V was clipped by 2 bases and J by 2 bases, with 12 bases between them. Germline loops: CDR1 SGHTA, CDR2 FQGNSA. The rearrangement links TRBV7-2 to TRBJ2-2; D unclear. Sequencing was performed on naive CD4+ T cells sorted from blood. Subset given: CD45RA+ positively selected. This receptor was taken from a man aged 30 to 39 in good health. In DNA form, the CDR3 reads TGTGCCAGCAGCTTAAGGTCTATCTTCAACACCGGGGAGCTGTTTTTT. Amino acid sequence: CASSLRSIFNTGELFF.